One sample yielded the 14 T cell receptor beta chains listed below, sequenced in a study of T-cell memory formation after mild COVID-19. In TCRdb, the 5' RACE reads were re-called with MiXCR into one record per CDR3 protein. The sample lists 120,000 to 150,000 distinct CDR3 sequences, under 7% occurring once. Sequenced sample: PBMCs or a T cell subset sorted from them (not recorded which). The receptor set was obtained from an adult woman who had mild COVID-19 (a few samples of this study predate the infection). Cell type and time point are not known.

There are many counts of this clonotype. The CDR3 spells CASSRGLSSYEQYF. The CDR3 DNA sequence: TGTGCCAGCAGCCGCGGACTGAGCTCCTACGAGCAGTACTTC. The J gene is TRBJ2-7, the V gene TRBV7-2, with a tentative D call TRBD2 (5 bases). Per germline, CDR1 SGHTA and CDR2 FQGNSA. Trimming cost V 5 bases and J 0 bases, with 11 bases left between them. The CDR3 is 14 residues long.

V is TRBV5-1 and J is TRBJ2-3; D perhaps matches TRBD1 (5 bases). Germline V lookup: CDR1 SGHRS, CDR2 YFSETQ. This CDR3 region has 14 residues. Trimming took 1 base from V and 2 from J, leaving 8 bases between them. Here the CDR3 reads CASSLTGYTDTQYF. CDR3 coding DNA: TGCGCCAGCAGCTTGACAGGTTACACAGATACGCAGTATTTT.

This clonotype occurred a few times. This chain's CDR3 is CAISWTSGSPGELFF. The CDR3 DNA reads TGTGCCATCAGTTGGACTAGCGGGAGCCCCGGGGAGCTGTTTTTT. The rearrangement links TRBV10-3 to TRBJ2-2, with 13 bases aligning to TRBD2. The CDR3 runs to 15 residues. The germline V gene has CDR1 ENHRY and CDR2 SYGVKD. The V segment lost 5 bases and the J segment 6 bases; nucleotides outside the gene matches: 3.

This clonotype appeared a few times. J is TRBJ1-1 and V is TRBV11-2; D gene ambiguous. V was pared by 3 bases and J by 3 bases, with 11 bases between. The length of the CDR3 is 14 residues. Germline loops: CDR1 SGHAT, CDR2 FQNNGV. CDR3 bases: TGTGCCAGCAGCTTTAGTGGGGATTACACTGAAGCTTTCTTT. Protein: CASSFSGDYTEAFF.

This clonotype was observed at least ten times. The CDR3 is CAWSPFHNGRETQYF. CDR3 sequence (DNA): TGTGCCTGGAGTCCCTTCCATAACGGGAGAGAGACCCAGTACTTC. V is TRBV30 and J is TRBJ2-5; a weak D match, TRBD2 (6 bases). Per germline, CDR1 GTSNPN and CDR2 SVGIG (reference sequence). This CDR3 region has 15 residues. Trimming removed 2 bases at V and 4 bases at J, with 17 bases between.

This clonotype was counted many times. The rearrangement uses TRBV6-5 and TRBJ1-1; no definite D call. This CDR3 has 12 residues. V was shortened by 2 bases and J by 1 base, with 2 bases between the two germline ends. Germline loops: CDR1 MNHEY, CDR2 SVGAGI. CDR3 in amino acids: CASSYRNTEAFF. CDR3 nucleotide sequence: TGTGCCAGCAGTTACAGGAACACTGAAGCTTTCTTT.

At least ten counts were recorded for this clonotype. The chain uses TRBV5-6 and TRBJ2-2; D gene uncertain. CDR3 length equals 15 residues. The V gene lost 1 base and the J gene lost 8 bases, with 15 bases spanning the gap. Germline CDR1 reads SGHDT; CDR2 reads YYEEEE. DNA of the CDR3: TGTGCCAGCAGCTTGTCTTTTTATGCTGGTGGGGAGCTGTTTTTT. Translating it yields CASSLSFYAGGELFF.

V and J are TRBV7-3 and TRBJ2-1, with 10 nucleotides matching TRBD2. CDR3 length equals 16 residues. After removal of 3 bases from V and 2 bases from J, the junction contained 4 bases not matched to a gene. Germline-derived CDR1 and CDR2 are SGHTA and FQGTGA. The CDR3 bases are TGTGCCAGCAGCTTTACCGGGACTAGCGCCTACAATGAGCAGTTCTTC. Residues: CASSFTGTSAYNEQFF.

The chain combines TRBV20-1 with TRBJ2-7; TRBD1 aligns across 9 bases. The V gene's germline CDR1 is DFQATT and CDR2 SNEGSKA (reference sequence). V was clipped by 3 bases and J by 2 bases; unmatched bases: 8. The CDR3 runs to 15 residues. The DNA of the CDR3 is TGCAGTGCTAGCCCCGGGGGGACAGGGACCTACGAGCAGTACTTC. Encoded protein: CSASPGGTGTYEQYF.

The sample holds a few counts of this clonotype. The V call is TRBV7-8, the J call TRBJ2-2; 10 nucleotides match TRBD1. The germline V gene encodes CDR1 SGHVS and CDR2 FQNEAQ. The CDR3 is 16 amino acids. V trimming: 1 base; J trimming: 5 bases; junction bases outside the gene matches: 4. The CDR3 reads CASSLGGQGFTGELFF. CDR3 DNA sequence: TGTGCCAGCAGCTTAGGGGGACAGGGGTTTACCGGGGAGCTGTTTTTT.

In its sample, this clonotype was seen many times. The J gene is TRBJ2-7, the V gene TRBV25-1; D is ambiguous. The V gene lost 4 bases and the J gene lost 5 bases, with 18 bases spanning the gap. The CDR3 sequence is 15 residues long. The germline V gene encodes CDR1 MGHDK and CDR2 SYGVNS. CDR3 loop: CASSAWGKGINEQYF. The CDR3 DNA follows: TGTGCCAGCAGTGCTTGGGGAAAGGGTATCAACGAGCAGTACTTC.

This clonotype was seen a few times. The chain recombines TRBV27 with TRBJ2-7; 12 bases are a match to TRBD2. V lost 5 bases and J lost 13; bases outside the gene matches: 12. Germline-derived CDR1 and CDR2 are MNHEY and SMNVEV (reference sequence). The CDR3 is 14 residues long. CDR3 protein: CASSPTRLAGESYF. CDR3 DNA sequence: TGTGCCAGCAGTCCAACCAGACTAGCGGGAGAGTCATACTTC.

This clonotype has a count of ten or more. The genes are TRBV29-1 and TRBJ2-3; D gene uncertain. CDR3 length: 13 residues. From germline, CDR1 is SQVTM and CDR2 ANQGSEA. V was trimmed by 1 base and J by 0 bases, leaving 5 bases between them. CDR3 sequence: CSVEGGSTDTQYF. The CDR3 region has the DNA TGCAGCGTTGAAGGAGGTAGCACAGATACGCAGTATTTT.

This clonotype was picked up a small number of times. V and J are TRBV7-6 and TRBJ2-6, with 11 bases fitting TRBD1. CDR3 length: 18 residues. Losses at the gene ends were 3 bases for V and 1 base for J; bases not matched to a gene: 5. Looked up from germline, CDR1 is SGHVS and CDR2 is FNYEAQ. CDR3 sequence (DNA): TGTGCCAGCAGCTTTACCGGGACAGGGGGTTCTGGGGCCAACGTCCTGACTTTC. Amino acid sequence: CASSFTGTGGSGANVLTF.